These T cell receptor beta chains were read from a single sample in a study of CD8 T cells in Susac syndrome. TCRdb processed the immunoSEQ multiplex PCR reads anew with MiXCR; each CDR3 protein has one entry. The sample has 200,000 to 250,000 distinct CDR3 sequences; about 94% are singletons. The sample comprised CD4+ T cells from PBMCs. These receptors all come from a human donor with Susac syndrome. CDR3s include the opening cysteine and the closing phenylalanine or tryptophan. A D gene is named only where the DNA matches it firmly. Clone size is stated in some rows and not others, as once, few, many or a class when expanded.

v_gene	d_gene	j_gene	abundance	CDR3aa
TRBV6-5	.	TRBJ1-3	.	CASSSAGPGSSGNTIYF
TRBV6-6	.	TRBJ2-7	.	CASSYTDESSYEQYF
TRBV13	TRBD2	TRBJ2-3	few	CASRLAGGPTDTQYF
TRBV7-2	.	TRBJ2-1	.	CASSPGGLRSYNEQFF
TRBV5-6	.	TRBJ2-1	.	CASSLKVGEPRIMEQFF
TRBV3-1	.	TRBJ1-1	.	CASSFRRGNTEAFF
TRBV4-3	.	TRBJ2-3	.	CASSQDIAGTQYF
TRBV20-1	.	TRBJ1-5	.	CSARDLMAEAQPQHF
TRBV11-3	TRBD2	TRBJ2-5	.	CASSYGGISETQYF
TRBV4-3	.	TRBJ1-2	.	CASSQDVRRSYGYTF
TRBV5-1	TRBD1	TRBJ1-5	.	CASSLGDRGVEPQHF
TRBV28	TRBD2	TRBJ2-5	few	CASSLAGGPQETQYF
TRBV30	.	TRBJ1-2	.	CAWSVGLYGYTF
TRBV5-1	TRBD2	TRBJ2-7	.	CASSGTSGVAYEQYF
TRBV9	TRBD2	TRBJ2-3	.	CASSVLRASGGTDTQYF
TRBV20-1	.	TRBJ2-5	.	CSAQRPGFQETQYF
TRBV3-1	TRBD2	TRBJ2-2	.	CASSQGLAGATNTGELFF
TRBV6-2/TRBV6-3	.	TRBJ2-5	.	CASSSARAETQYF
TRBV12-3/TRBV12-4	TRBD2	TRBJ2-5	.	CASTLGTSGQTQYF
TRBV7-9	.	TRBJ1-5	.	CASSPGGGGQPQHF
TRBV30	.	TRBJ1-4	once	CAWGTGTGPGRMFF
TRBV7-2	.	TRBJ2-2	.	CASSLVVAGELFF
TRBV4-2	TRBD1	TRBJ2-3	once	CASSWDRGTDTQYF
TRBV20-1	.	TRBJ1-1	.	CSARDNGGGAFF
TRBV7-2	.	TRBJ1-2	.	CASSEQGDGYGYTF
TRBV29-1	.	TRBJ1-6	.	CSVETATGRRINSPLHF
TRBV5-1	.	TRBJ1-1	.	CASSLAGGPTEAFF
TRBV18	.	TRBJ2-5	few	CASSPREETQYF
TRBV4-3	.	TRBJ2-1	.	CASSQELYRAVGNEQFF
TRBV20-1	TRBD2	TRBJ2-7	.	CSARVERGDSYEQYF
TRBV29-1	TRBD1	TRBJ1-2	few	CSVSSRGTDGYTF
TRBV20-1	.	TRBJ2-7	.	CSAPNPGISYEQYF
TRBV10-3	.	TRBJ1-5	.	CAISESGVSNQPQHF
TRBV4-3	.	TRBJ2-7	.	CASSQDNIDEQYF
TRBV20-1	TRBD2	TRBJ2-7	.	CSARLLALSSYEQYF
TRBV6-2/TRBV6-3	.	TRBJ1-1	.	CASSYSGKQANTEAFF
TRBV7-2	.	TRBJ2-5	.	CASSLVGVTQYF
TRBV5-6	.	TRBJ1-1	.	CASSLAIGVDTEAFF
TRBV20-1	.	TRBJ2-7	.	CSARGGPGAEQYF
TRBV7-9	TRBD1	TRBJ2-7	.	CASSWAGTGVSEQYF
TRBV4-3	.	TRBJ2-7	.	CASSQDHGALSYEQYF
TRBV28	TRBD2	TRBJ2-5	.	CASSRGGGEETQYF
TRBV12-3/TRBV12-4	.	TRBJ1-4	.	CASSFSRPNEKLFF
TRBV18	.	TRBJ2-5	.	CASSPVEVQETQYF
TRBV7-2	.	TRBJ1-4	.	CASSLVGGAEKLFF
TRBV6-6	.	TRBJ1-5	.	CASSASQGRNQPQHF
TRBV7-9	.	TRBJ2-2	.	CASSFAGSGELFF
TRBV14	.	TRBJ2-1	.	CASSQAGGDLNYNEQFF
TRBV20-1	.	TRBJ2-7	.	CSARVESTSYEQYF
TRBV7-2	.	TRBJ1-2	.	CASSLVGSQYGYTF
TRBV5-1	TRBD2	TRBJ2-3	once	CASSLGQRGVDTQYF
TRBV12-3/TRBV12-4	.	TRBJ2-6	few	CASSLLGANVLTF
TRBV5-1	.	TRBJ1-1	few	CASSLASAENTEAFF
TRBV4-2	TRBD2	TRBJ2-2	.	CASSQEASGGWTGELFF
TRBV4-3	.	TRBJ1-2	.	CASSQELAESAYGYTF
TRBV18	.	TRBJ1-5	.	CASSVAQGGNQPQHF
TRBV30	.	TRBJ1-4	.	CAWSVGSDEKLFF
TRBV4-1	.	TRBJ1-1	few	CASSQDSGPRVAFF
TRBV10-3	.	TRBJ1-6	.	CAIRKDTDSSPLHF